This TCR beta chain is from a study of T cell changes during pregnancy in multiple sclerosis (dated by TCRdb to the late 2010s). Looking at the study overall: The study examined how the T cell repertoire changed over the course of pregnancy in women with multiple sclerosis.

V loses 1 base of germline sequence and J loses 5 bases, and the interval between the two ends is 14 bases. CDR1 and CDR2, looked up from the germline V gene, are LGHNA and YSLEER. The CDR3 measures 15 amino acids from cysteine to phenylalanine. Only the CDR3 region is kept as DNA, spanning 45 bases read in frame from base 1. Comments on this clone: The antigen it recognizes is unknown. No base quality information exists; no much larger clone differs at one position.

Libraries were prepared through the immunoSEQ multiplex PCR assay. As stored in TCRdb, this immuneACCESS dataset retains in-frame rearrangements with V and J assigned. A fraction of the clones does not appear; measured against another copy, unresolved V genes explain less than half of the discrepancy, and the remainder lacks a known reason. In all, the sample holds approximately 44,000 clones, and over 80% of those were seen once. Of the sample, about 0.73% is held by the ten largest clones. The sequence joins TRBV4-3 to TRBJ1-1; 5 matching bases give a weak D call of TRBD1. This TCR was recovered from a female donor with multiple sclerosis, enrolled in a pregnancy study. Sequenced here: CD4+ T cells from peripheral blood mononuclear cells, sampled before pregnancy. CDR3 sequence: CASSQVAGGGTEAFF. The DNA reads as follows: TGCGCCAGCAGCCAAGTGGCCGGGGGAGGGACTGAAGCTTTCTTT.